This is a list of T cell receptor beta chains from one sample in a study of regulatory T cells in long-lasting Graves disease. TCRdb called the multiplex PCR reads again in MiXCR, with one record for every CDR3 protein. Of approximately 400,000 distinct CDR3 sequences listed, about 15% were seen once; the top ten hold 16%. The sample was also linked to a second study, of T cells in Graves' hyperthyroidism and ophthalmopathy.

This specimen consisted of peripheral blood mononuclear cells (PBMCs), obtained at new diagnosis, from a patient treated with antithyroid drugs. Every receptor here comes from a woman in her 30s with Graves disease. Both conserved end residues are part of each CDR3. Fields, in order: D gene, J gene, V gene, clone size, CDR3 protein, CDR3 DNA. A D gene is named only where the DNA matches it firmly. Expanded clones are given a class, and other clones once, few, many or no size at all.

>TRBD2|TRBJ2-1|TRBV7-9|NA
CASSSRLAGGPFDNEQFF
TGTGCCAGCAGCTCGAGACTAGCGGGAGGGCCTTTTGACAATGAGCAGTTCTTC
>NA|TRBJ2-7|TRBV5-1|NA
CASSPTGDPEQYF
TGCGCCAGCAGCCCAACAGGAGACCCCGAGCAGTACTTC
>NA|TRBJ1-3|TRBV2|many
CAFRTGATGNTIYF
TGTGCCTTCCGAACGGGCGCTACTGGAAACACCATATATTTT
>NA|TRBJ2-1|TRBV12-5|once
CASGLVVDSLDNEQFF
TGTGCTAGTGGTTTGGTAGTGGACAGCCTCGACAATGAGCAGTTCTTC
>NA|TRBJ1-4|TRBV6-1|many
CASSSGSEKLFF
TGTGCCAGCAGCTCAGGGTCGGAAAAACTGTTTTTT
>TRBD1|TRBJ2-1|TRBV19|NA
CASSMDRVYNEQFF
TGTGCCAGTAGTATGGACAGGGTCTACAATGAGCAGTTCTTC
>TRBD2|TRBJ2-1|TRBV11-2|many
CASSLVASGQTPGNNEQFF
TGTGCCAGCAGCTTAGTGGCTAGCGGCCAAACCCCGGGAAACAATGAGCAGTTCTTC
>TRBD1|TRBJ1-5|TRBV6-1|many
CASSEADRGRHQPQHF
TGTGCCAGCAGTGAAGCGGACAGGGGGAGGCATCAGCCCCAGCATTTT
>TRBD1|TRBJ1-4|TRBV7-9|few
CASSSGQGATNEKLFF
TGTGCCAGCAGCTCCGGACAGGGAGCAACTAATGAAAAACTGTTTTTT
>TRBD2|TRBJ2-1|TRBV20-1|many
CSARRLAGGSGYEQFF
TGCAGTGCTAGAAGACTAGCGGGAGGGTCAGGGTATGAGCAGTTCTTC
>TRBD1|TRBJ1-2|TRBV6-7|few
CASSDRGEAFRGYTF
TGTGCCAGCAGCGACAGGGGCGAGGCCTTTAGGGGCTACACCTTC
>NA|TRBJ1-2|TRBV9|few
CASSVTNGYGYTF
TGTGCCAGCAGCGTAACCAATGGGTATGGCTACACCTTC
>NA|TRBJ1-1|TRBV12-5|few
CASGWRGRNTEAFF
TGTGCTAGTGGCTGGAGGGGTAGGAACACTGAAGCTTTCTTT
>NA|TRBJ1-1|TRBV5-5|many
CASSFLEISEAFF
TGTGCCAGCAGCTTCCTCGAGATATCTGAAGCTTTCTTT
>NA|TRBJ2-7|TRBV3-1|many
CASSQAGEPSYEQYF
TGTGCCAGCAGCCAAGCGGGGGAGCCGTCCTACGAGCAGTACTTC
>NA|TRBJ1-5|TRBV5-1|few
CASSLEPTNDQPQHF
TGCGCCAGCAGCTTGGAGCCGACCAACGATCAGCCCCAGCATTTT
>TRBD2|TRBJ2-7|TRBV19|NA
CASQSGLAEGGEQYF
TGTGCCAGTCAATCGGGACTAGCGGAAGGCGGCGAGCAGTACTTC
>NA|TRBJ2-5|TRBV7-9|NA
CASSAQGTGEETQYF
TGTGCCAGCAGCGCCCAAGGTACGGGGGAAGAGACCCAGTACTTC
>NA|TRBJ1-4|TRBV7-3|NA
CASSLSPVTSGEKLFF
TGTGCCAGCAGCTTAAGCCCCGTCACCTCGGGGGAAAAACTGTTTTTT
>NA|TRBJ2-5|TRBV7-3|many
CASSSTAGVTQYF
TGTGCCAGCAGCTCGACGGCAGGGGTGACCCAGTACTTC
>TRBD2|TRBJ2-1|TRBV6-2/TRBV6-3|many
CASSYSGLAGGPSMNEQFF
TGTGCCAGCAGTTACTCGGGACTAGCGGGAGGGCCCTCAATGAATGAGCAGTTCTTC
>NA|TRBJ1-5|TRBV2|many
CASSEGGSNQPQHF
TGTGCCAGCAGCGAGGGGGGGAGCAATCAGCCCCAGCATTTT
>NA|TRBJ1-4|TRBV2|NA
CASSGLGGRKGSEKLFF
TGTGCCAGCAGTGGCCTGGGAGGGAGGAAGGGAAGCGAAAAACTGTTTTTT
>TRBD2|TRBJ2-5|TRBV7-3|NA
CASSHGLAGGSQETQYF
TGTGCCAGCAGCCATGGACTAGCGGGAGGGTCCCAAGAGACCCAGTACTTC
>NA|TRBJ1-1|TRBV28|many
CASRFIRGYGNTEAFF
TGTGCCAGCAGATTTATAAGGGGTTATGGTAACACTGAAGCTTTCTTT
>NA|TRBJ1-2|TRBV6-1|many
CASMSNYGYTF
TGTGCCAGCATGTCTAACTATGGCTACACCTTC
>TRBD1|TRBJ2-1|TRBV2|many
CASSAGQGNNEQFF
TGTGCCAGCAGTGCGGGACAGGGGAACAATGAGCAGTTCTTC
>NA|TRBJ1-6|TRBV28|many
CASSPQEYNSPLHF
TGTGCCAGCAGTCCTCAGGAATATAATTCACCCCTCCACTTT
>TRBD2|TRBJ2-1|TRBV6-1|many
CASSLAGTSFEQFF
TGTGCCAGCAGTCTAGCGGGGACGTCATTTGAGCAGTTCTTC
>NA|TRBJ1-1|TRBV20-1|many
CSATRTATEAFF
TGCAGTGCTACAAGGACAGCCACTGAAGCTTTCTTT
>NA|TRBJ1-2|TRBV2|many
CASLARADGYTF
TGTGCCAGCCTGGCTCGGGCGGATGGCTACACCTTC